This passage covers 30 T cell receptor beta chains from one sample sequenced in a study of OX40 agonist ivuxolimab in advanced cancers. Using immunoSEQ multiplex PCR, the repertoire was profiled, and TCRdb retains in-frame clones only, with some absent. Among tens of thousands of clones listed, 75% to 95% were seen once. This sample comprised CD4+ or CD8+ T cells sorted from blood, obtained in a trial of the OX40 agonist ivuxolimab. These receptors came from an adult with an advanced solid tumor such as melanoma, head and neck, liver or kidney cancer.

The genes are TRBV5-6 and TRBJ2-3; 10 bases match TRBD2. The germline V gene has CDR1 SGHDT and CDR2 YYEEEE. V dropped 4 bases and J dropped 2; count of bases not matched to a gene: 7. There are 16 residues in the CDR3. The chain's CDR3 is CASSRRTSGLTDTQYF. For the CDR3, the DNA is TGTGCCAGCAGCCGAAGGACTAGCGGCCTCACAGATACGCAGTATTTT.

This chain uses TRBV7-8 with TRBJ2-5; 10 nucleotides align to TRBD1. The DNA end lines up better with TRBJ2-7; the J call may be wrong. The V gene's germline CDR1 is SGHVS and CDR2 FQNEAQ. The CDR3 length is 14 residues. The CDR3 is CASSMDRGAYEQYF. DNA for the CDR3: TGTGCCAGCAGCATGGACAGGGGGGCGTACGAGCAGTACTTC.

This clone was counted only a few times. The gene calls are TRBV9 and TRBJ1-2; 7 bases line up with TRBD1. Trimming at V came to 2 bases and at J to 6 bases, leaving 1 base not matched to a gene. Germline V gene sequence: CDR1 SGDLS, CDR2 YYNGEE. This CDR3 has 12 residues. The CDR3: CASSVDRDGYTF. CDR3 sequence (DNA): TGTGCCAGCAGCGTCGACAGGGATGGCTACACCTTC. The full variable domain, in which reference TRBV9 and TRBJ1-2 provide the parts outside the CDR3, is DSGVTQTPKHLITATGQRVTLRCSPRSGDLSVYWYQQSLDQGLQFLIQYYNGEERAKGNILERFSAQQFPDLHSELNLSSLELGDSALYFCASSVDRDGYTFGSGTRLTVV.

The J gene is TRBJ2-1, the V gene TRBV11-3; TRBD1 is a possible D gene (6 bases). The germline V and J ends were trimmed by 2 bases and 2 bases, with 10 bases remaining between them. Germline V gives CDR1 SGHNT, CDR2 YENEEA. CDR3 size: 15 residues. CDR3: CASSLIGGPYNEQFF. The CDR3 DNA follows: TGTGCCAGCAGCTTAATTGGGGGCCCCTACAATGAGCAGTTCTTC.

The CDR3 DNA reads TGCGCCAGCAGCTTGCGCGGAGACTACGAGCAGTACTTC. Translated, it gives CASSLRGDYEQYF. V gene TRBV5-1 combines with J gene TRBJ2-7, with D unresolved. This CDR3 contains 13 residues. Trimming pared 1 base from V and 3 bases from J, leaving 8 bases between. Germline lookup yields CDR1 SGHRS and CDR2 YFSETQ.

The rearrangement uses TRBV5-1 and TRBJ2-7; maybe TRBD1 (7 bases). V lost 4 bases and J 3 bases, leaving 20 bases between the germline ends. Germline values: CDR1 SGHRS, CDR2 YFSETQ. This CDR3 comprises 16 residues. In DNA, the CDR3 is TGCGCCAGCAGCCCCAGGGACAGCGGGTCCTACTACGAGCAGTACTTC. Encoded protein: CASSPRDSGSYYEQYF.

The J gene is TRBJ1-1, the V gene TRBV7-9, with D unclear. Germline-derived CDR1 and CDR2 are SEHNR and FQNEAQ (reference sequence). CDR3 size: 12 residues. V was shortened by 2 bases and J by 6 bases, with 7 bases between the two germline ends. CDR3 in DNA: TGTGCCAGCAGCTTATTCGGGGCTGAAGCTTTCTTT. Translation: CASSLFGAEAFF.

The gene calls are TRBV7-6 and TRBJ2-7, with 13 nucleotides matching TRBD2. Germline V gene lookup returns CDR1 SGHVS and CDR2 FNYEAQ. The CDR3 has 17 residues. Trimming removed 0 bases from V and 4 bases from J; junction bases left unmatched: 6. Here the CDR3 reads CASSLASGLAGVYEQYF. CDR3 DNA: TGTGCCAGCAGCTTAGCCTCAGGACTAGCGGGAGTGTACGAGCAGTACTTC. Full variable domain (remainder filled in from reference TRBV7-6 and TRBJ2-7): GAGVSQSPRYKVTKRGQDVALRCDPISGHVSLYWYRQALGQGPEFLTYFNYEAQQDKSGLPNDRFSAERPEGSISTLTIQRTEQRDSAMYRCASSLASGLAGVYEQYFGPGTRLTVT.

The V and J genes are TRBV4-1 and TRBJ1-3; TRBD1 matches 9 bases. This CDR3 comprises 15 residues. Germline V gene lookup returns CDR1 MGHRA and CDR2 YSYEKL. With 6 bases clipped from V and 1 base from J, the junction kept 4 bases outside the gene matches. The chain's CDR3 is CASSSGTGSGNTIYF. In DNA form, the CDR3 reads TGCGCCAGCAGTTCGGGGACAGGGTCTGGAAACACCATATATTTT.

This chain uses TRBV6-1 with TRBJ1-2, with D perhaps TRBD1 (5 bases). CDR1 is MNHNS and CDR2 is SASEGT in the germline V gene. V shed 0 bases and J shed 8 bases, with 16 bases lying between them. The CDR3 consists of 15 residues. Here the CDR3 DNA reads TGTGCCAGCAGTGAAGCGCTAGGGGAACCGGTGGGCTACACCTTC. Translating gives CASSEALGEPVGYTF.

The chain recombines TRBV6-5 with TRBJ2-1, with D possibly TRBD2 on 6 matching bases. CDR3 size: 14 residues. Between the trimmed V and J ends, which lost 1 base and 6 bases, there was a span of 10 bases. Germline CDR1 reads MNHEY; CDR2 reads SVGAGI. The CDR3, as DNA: TGTGCCAGCAGTTACTTCGGGAGACCCAATGAGCAGTTCTTC. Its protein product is CASSYFGRPNEQFF.

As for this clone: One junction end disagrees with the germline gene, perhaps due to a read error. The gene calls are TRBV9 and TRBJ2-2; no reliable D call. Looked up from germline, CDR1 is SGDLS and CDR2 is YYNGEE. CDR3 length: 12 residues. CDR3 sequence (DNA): TGTGCCAGCAGAGGGAACGCCGGGGAGCTGTTTTTT. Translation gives CASRGNAGELFF.

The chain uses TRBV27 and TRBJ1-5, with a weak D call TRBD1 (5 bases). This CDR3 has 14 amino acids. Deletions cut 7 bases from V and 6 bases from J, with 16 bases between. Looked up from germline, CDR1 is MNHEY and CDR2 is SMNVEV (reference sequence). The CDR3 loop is CASNRGGGGQPQHF. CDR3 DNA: TGTGCCAGCAATCGGGGGGGTGGCGGTCAGCCCCAGCATTTT.

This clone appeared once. The CDR3 DNA follows: TGTGCCAGCACTAACCGGGATAGCCTTATGCCGGATGAGCAGTTCTTC. Residues: CASTNRDSLMPDEQFF. The J gene is TRBJ2-1, the V gene TRBV28, with a tentative D call TRBD2 (5 bases). This CDR3 comprises 16 residues. The V and J ends lost 7 bases and 8 bases respectively, with 24 bases between them. Germline V gene data show CDR1 as MDHEN and CDR2 as SYDVKM.

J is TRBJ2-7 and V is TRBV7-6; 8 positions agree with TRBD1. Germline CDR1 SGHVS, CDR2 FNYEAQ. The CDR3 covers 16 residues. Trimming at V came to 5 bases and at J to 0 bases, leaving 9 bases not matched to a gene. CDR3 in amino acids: CASSPSRDRSSYEQYF. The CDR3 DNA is TGTGCCAGCAGCCCGAGCCGGGACAGGAGCTCCTACGAGCAGTACTTC.

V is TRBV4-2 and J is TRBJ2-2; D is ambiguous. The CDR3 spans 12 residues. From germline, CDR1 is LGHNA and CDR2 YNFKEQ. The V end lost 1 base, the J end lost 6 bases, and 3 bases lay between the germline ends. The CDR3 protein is CASSQVAGELFF. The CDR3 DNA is TGTGCCAGCAGCCAAGTGGCCGGGGAGCTGTTTTTT.

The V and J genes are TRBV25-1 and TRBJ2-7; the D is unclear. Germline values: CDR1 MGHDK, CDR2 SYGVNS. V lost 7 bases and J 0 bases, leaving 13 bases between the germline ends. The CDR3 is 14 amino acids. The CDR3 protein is CASNPGSYSYEQYF. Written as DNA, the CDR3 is TGTGCCAGCAATCCCGGCAGCTACTCCTACGAGCAGTACTTC.

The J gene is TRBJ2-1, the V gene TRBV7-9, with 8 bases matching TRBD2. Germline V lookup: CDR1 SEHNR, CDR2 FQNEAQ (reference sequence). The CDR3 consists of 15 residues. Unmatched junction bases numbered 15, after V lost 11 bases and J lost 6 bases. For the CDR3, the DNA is TGTGCCTCCCAAAATGGGACTAGAGGTATCAATGAGCAGTTCTTC. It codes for CASQNGTRGINEQFF.

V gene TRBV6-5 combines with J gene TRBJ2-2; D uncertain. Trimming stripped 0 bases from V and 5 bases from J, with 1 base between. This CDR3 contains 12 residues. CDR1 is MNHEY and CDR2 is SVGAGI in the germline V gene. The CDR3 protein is CASSYSTGELFF. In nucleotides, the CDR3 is TGTGCCAGCAGTTACTCGACCGGGGAGCTGTTTTTT.

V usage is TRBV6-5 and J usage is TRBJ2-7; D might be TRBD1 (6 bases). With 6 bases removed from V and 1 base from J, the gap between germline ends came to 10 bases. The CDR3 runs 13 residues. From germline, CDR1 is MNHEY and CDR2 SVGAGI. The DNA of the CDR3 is TGTGCCAGCAGGATCGGACAGTCCTACGAGCAGTACTTC. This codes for CASRIGQSYEQYF.

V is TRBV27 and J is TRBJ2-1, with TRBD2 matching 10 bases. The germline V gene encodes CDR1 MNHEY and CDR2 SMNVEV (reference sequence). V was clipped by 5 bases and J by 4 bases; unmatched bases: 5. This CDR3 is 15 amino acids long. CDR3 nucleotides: TGTGCCAGCAGTCCCGGGACTAGCGCATACAATGAGCAGTTCTTC. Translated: CASSPGTSAYNEQFF.

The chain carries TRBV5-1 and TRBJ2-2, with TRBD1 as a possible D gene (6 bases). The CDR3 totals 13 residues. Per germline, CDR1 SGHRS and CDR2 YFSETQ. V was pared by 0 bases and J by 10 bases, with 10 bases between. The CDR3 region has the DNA TGCGCCAGCAGCTTGGGGACAGAGCCGGAGCTGTTTTTT. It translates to CASSLGTEPELFF.

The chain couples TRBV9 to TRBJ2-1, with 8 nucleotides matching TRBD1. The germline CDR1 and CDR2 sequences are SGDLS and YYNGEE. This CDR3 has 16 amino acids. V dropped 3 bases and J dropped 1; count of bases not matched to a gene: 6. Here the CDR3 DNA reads TGTGCCAGCAGCGCCGGACAGGGAGATTCCTACAATGAGCAGTTCTTC. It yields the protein CASSAGQGDSYNEQFF. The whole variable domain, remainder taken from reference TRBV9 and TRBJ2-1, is DSGVTQTPKHLITATGQRVTLRCSPRSGDLSVYWYQQSLDQGLQFLIQYYNGEERAKGNILERFSAQQFPDLHSELNLSSLELGDSALYFCASSAGQGDSYNEQFFGPGTRLTVL.

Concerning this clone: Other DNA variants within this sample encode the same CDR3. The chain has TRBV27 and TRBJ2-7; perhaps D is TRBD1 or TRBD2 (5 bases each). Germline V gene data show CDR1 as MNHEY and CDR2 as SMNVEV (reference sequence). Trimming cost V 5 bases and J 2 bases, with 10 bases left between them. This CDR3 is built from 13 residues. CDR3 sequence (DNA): TGTGCCAGCAGTCTGGGACGTACCTACGAGCAGTACTTC. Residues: CASSLGRTYEQYF.

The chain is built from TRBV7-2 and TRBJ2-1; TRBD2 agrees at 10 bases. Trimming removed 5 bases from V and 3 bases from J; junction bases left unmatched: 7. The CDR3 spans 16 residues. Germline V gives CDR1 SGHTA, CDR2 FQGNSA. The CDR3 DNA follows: TGTGCCAGCAGCCGGTTAGGACTAGCGGACTACAATGAGCAGTTCTTC. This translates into CASSRLGLADYNEQFF.

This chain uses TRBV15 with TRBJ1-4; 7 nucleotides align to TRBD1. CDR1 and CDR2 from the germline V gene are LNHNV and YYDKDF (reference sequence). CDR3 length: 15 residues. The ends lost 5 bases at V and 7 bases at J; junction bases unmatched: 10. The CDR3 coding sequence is TGTGCCACCAGCCTAGACGACAGGGTTGGTGAAAAACTGTTTTTT. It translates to CATSLDDRVGEKLFF.

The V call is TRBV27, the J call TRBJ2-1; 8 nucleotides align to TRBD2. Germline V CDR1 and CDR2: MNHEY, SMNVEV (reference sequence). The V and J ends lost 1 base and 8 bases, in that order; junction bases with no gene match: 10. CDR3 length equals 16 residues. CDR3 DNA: TGTGCCAGCAGTTTATATCCAGCGGGAGATCCACATGAGCAGTTCTTC. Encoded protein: CASSLYPAGDPHEQFF.

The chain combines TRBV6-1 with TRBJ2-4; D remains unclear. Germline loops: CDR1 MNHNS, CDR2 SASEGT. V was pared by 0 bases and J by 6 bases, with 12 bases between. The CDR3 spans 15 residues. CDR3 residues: CASSEAKGRGNIQYF. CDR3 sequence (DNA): TGTGCCAGCAGTGAAGCAAAGGGTCGAGGAAACATTCAGTACTTC.

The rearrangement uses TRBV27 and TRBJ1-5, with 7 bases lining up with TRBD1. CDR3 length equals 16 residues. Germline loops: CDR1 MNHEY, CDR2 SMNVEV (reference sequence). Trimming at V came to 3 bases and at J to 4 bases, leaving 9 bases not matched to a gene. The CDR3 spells CASSLSQAGGNQPQHF. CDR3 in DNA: TGTGCCAGCAGTTTGTCTCAGGCAGGGGGAAATCAGCCCCAGCATTTT.

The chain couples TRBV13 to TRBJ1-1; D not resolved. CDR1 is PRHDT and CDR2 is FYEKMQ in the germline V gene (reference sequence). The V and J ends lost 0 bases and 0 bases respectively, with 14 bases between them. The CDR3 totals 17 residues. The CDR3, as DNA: TGTGCCAGCAGCTTAGGCCGGGCAGGATACATGAACACTGAAGCTTTCTTT. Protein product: CASSLGRAGYMNTEAFF.